The 14 T cell receptor beta chains given below trace back to one sample, sequenced in a study of blood T cells in healthy people across ages. Primers used in a second PCR of about 6 to 11 cycles were a sample-barcoded 5' primer and a J-beta primer mix. Via MiXCR, TCRdb re-called the 5' RACE reads, giving one row per CDR3 protein. The sample records about 1.8 million distinct CDR3 sequences, roughly 52% being singletons. Material: blood. The receptors were sampled from a woman in her thirties or forties in good health.

The DNA of the CDR3 is TGTGCCAGCAGCGTAGTTGCGGGGGGCACCACAGATACGCAGTATTTT. Residues: CASSVVAGGTTDTQYF. This chain uses TRBV9 with TRBJ2-3; 8 bases match TRBD2. The CDR3 contains 16 residues. Per the germline V gene, CDR1 is SGDLS and CDR2 is YYNGEE. With V trimmed by 0 bases and J by 2 bases, 5 bases remained unmatched. The entire variable domain, with the rest obtained from reference TRBV9 and TRBJ2-3, is as follows: DSGVTQTPKHLITATGQRVTLRCSPRSGDLSVYWYQQSLDQGLQFLIQYYNGEERAKGNILERFSAQQFPDLHSELNLSSLELGDSALYFCASSVVAGGTTDTQYFGPGTRLTVL.

V gene TRBV21-1 combines with J gene TRBJ2-3; whether TRBD1, the table's D call, matches the DNA was not checked. TRBV21-1 constitutes a pseudogene. CDR3 length: 17 residues. DNA of the CDR3: TGTGCCAGCAGCAATGTTCCAGGGGCCCGAGACACAGATACGCAGTATTTT. Translating gives CASSNVPGARDTDTQYF.

J is TRBJ2-1 and V is TRBV5-1; TRBD2 might be the D (6 bases). The DNA matches TRBJ2-7 better at its end, which makes the J call doubtful. The germline gives CDR1 SGHRS, CDR2 YFSETQ. The CDR3 spans 16 residues. The CDR3 bases are TGCGCCAGCAGCTTGGAAGGGACTTACTCCTACAATGAGCAGTACTTC. Residues: CASSLEGTYSYNEQYF.

V usage is TRBV13 and J usage is TRBJ2-1; TRBD2 aligns across 7 bases. The CDR3 has 15 residues. V gave up 0 bases and J gave up 7 bases; unmatched junction bases: 6. The germline V gene has CDR1 PRHDT and CDR2 FYEKMQ (reference sequence). The chain's CDR3 is CASSLGRGSLNEQFF. The DNA for the CDR3 is TGTGCCAGCAGCTTAGGGCGGGGGAGCTTAAATGAGCAGTTCTTC.

V usage is TRBV15 and J usage is TRBJ1-6, with 7 bases identical to TRBD1. The CDR3 covers 15 residues. CDR1 is LNHNV, CDR2 YYDKDF, per germline (reference sequence). The V and J ends lost 0 bases and 10 bases, in that order; junction bases with no gene match: 6. DNA for the CDR3: TGTGCCACCAGCAGAGATCAGGGGGTGGGATCACCCCTCCACTTT. Its translation: CATSRDQGVGSPLHF.

This clonotype has just a few counts. This sequence joins TRBV27 and TRBJ1-4, with a possible D match to TRBD1 (6 bases). The CDR3 extends over 16 amino acids. In germline, CDR1 is MNHEY, CDR2 SMNVEV (reference sequence). V lost 5 bases to trimming and J lost 5 bases, with 18 bases between them. CDR3 in amino acids: CASSPRQAGGNEKLFF. The CDR3 DNA reads TGTGCCAGCAGTCCTCGACAGGCCGGGGGGAATGAAAAACTGTTTTTT.

This rearrangement joins TRBV20-1 to TRBJ2-1, with TRBD2 matching over 8 bases. With V trimmed by 6 bases and J by 10 bases, 17 bases remained unmatched. The CDR3 runs to 15 residues. Germline V CDR1 and CDR2: DFQATT, SNEGSKA (reference sequence). Written as DNA, the CDR3 is TGCAGTGCCCGAGGGCCGGGACTAGTGTCATTGGAGCAGTTCTTC. It is translated as CSARGPGLVSLEQFF.

As for this clonotype: The CDR3 does not close with the conserved phenylalanine or tryptophan, likely indicating a read error. The rearrangement links TRBV3-1 to TRBJ2-1; 8 bases are a match to TRBD1. The J call may be wrong; the DNA end is better matched by TRBJ2-7. CDR1 LGHDT and CDR2 YNNKEL come from the germline V gene (reference sequence). This CDR3 has 16 residues. CDR3 in DNA: TGTGCCAGCAGCCATAGGACAGGGAGCTCCTACAATGAGCAGTACTTA. This codes for CASSHRTGSSYNEQYL.

This clonotype was recorded at least ten times. The rearrangement joins TRBV20-1 to TRBJ2-3, with 10 bases matching TRBD2. Per germline, CDR1 DFQATT and CDR2 SNEGSKA (reference sequence). V shed 4 bases, J shed 2 bases, and the junction held 6 bases outside the gene matches. There are 15 residues in the CDR3. The CDR3 DNA is TGCAGTGCTAACGTTCTAGCGGGGGACACAGATACGCAGTATTTT. Translation gives CSANVLAGDTDTQYF.

This chain joins TRBV15 and TRBJ1-5; 7 bases are a match to TRBD1. Germline V lookup: CDR1 LNHNV, CDR2 YYDKDF (reference sequence). The CDR3 covers 15 residues. J lost 0 bases, V lost 3 bases, and 2 bases had no gene match. DNA of the CDR3: TGTGCCACCAGCAGGACAGGGAATAGCAATCAGCCCCAGCATTTT. It specifies CATSRTGNSNQPQHF.

This chain joins TRBV20-1 and TRBJ1-1; 10 nucleotides match TRBD1. This CDR3 spans 18 amino acids. J lost 1 base, V lost 1 base, and 12 bases had no gene match. CDR1 DFQATT and CDR2 SNEGSKA come from the germline V gene (reference sequence). CDR3 nucleotides: TGCAGTGCTAGAGGAAATTTCCCGGGACAGGGGAAGAACACTGAAGCTTTCTTT. The encoded protein is CSARGNFPGQGKNTEAFF.

The sample holds many counts of this clonotype. J is TRBJ2-5 and V is TRBV28; possibly TRBD1 for D (5 bases). CDR1 and CDR2 (germline): MDHEN, SYDVKM. The ends were cut back, 4 bases at V and 4 bases at J, with 22 bases in the middle. CDR3 length: 17 residues. The chain's CDR3 is CASSSGGARRDPETQYF. DNA of the CDR3: TGTGCCAGCAGTTCGGGTGGCGCCCGCAGGGATCCAGAGACCCAGTACTTC. Full variable domain (missing parts from reference TRBV28 and TRBJ2-5): DVKVTQSSRYLVKRTGEKVFLECVQDMDHENMFWYRQDPGLGLRLIYFSYDVKMKEKGDIPEGYSVSREKKERFSLILESASTNQTSMYLCASSSGGARRDPETQYFGPGTRLLVL.

V is TRBV6-2 or TRBV6-3 and J is TRBJ2-3; D is uncertain. Germline loops: CDR1 MNHEY, CDR2 SVGEGT. The CDR3 loop spans 14 amino acids. Trimming cost V 6 bases and J 4 bases, with 14 bases left between them. The CDR3: CASSPRHPPDTQYF. The CDR3 DNA sequence: TGTGCCAGCAGCCCCCGACATCCCCCAGATACGCAGTATTTT.

This clonotype was recorded a few times. This chain uses TRBV27 with TRBJ1-2; D is ambiguous. V shed 6 bases and J shed 8 bases, with 7 bases lying between them. The length of the CDR3 is 10 residues. Germline V gene data show CDR1 as MNHEY and CDR2 as SMNVEV (reference sequence). CDR3 sequence reads: CASSQEGYTF. The CDR3 DNA reads TGTGCCAGCAGCCAGGAGGGCTACACCTTC.